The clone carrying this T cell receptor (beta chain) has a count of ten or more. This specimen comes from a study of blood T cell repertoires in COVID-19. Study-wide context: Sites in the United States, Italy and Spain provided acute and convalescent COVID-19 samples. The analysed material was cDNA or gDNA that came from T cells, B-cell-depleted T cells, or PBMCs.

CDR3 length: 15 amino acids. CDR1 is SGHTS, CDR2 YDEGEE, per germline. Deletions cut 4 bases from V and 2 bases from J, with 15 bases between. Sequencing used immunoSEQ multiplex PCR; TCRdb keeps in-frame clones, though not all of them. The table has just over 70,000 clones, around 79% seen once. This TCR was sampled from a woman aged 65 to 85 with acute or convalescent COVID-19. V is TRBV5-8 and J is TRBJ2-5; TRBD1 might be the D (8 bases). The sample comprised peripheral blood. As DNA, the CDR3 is TGTGCCAGCAGCCGCGGACAGGGAGGGCAAGAGACCCAGTACTTC. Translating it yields CASSRGQGGQETQYF.